The rows below give T cell receptor beta chains drawn from one sample of a study of blood T cell repertoires in COVID-19. The assay was immunoSEQ multiplex PCR, and TCRdb's table has in-frame clones only and misses some. Of approximately 470,000 clones listed, 87% are singletons. Sequenced sample: PBMCs or T cells enriched from blood (not recorded which). Every receptor here comes from a woman aged 18-35 years who had recovered from COVID-19. Both conserved end residues are part of each CDR3. Each record gives: CDR3 length, D gene, V gene, J gene, CDR3 protein. A D gene is named only where the DNA matches it firmly.

cdr3_length: 13
d_call: -
v_call: TRBV15
j_call: TRBJ1-3
cdr3_aa: CATSTPVRNTIYF

cdr3_length: 13
d_call: -
v_call: TRBV6-2/TRBV6-3
j_call: TRBJ1-1
cdr3_aa: CASSYSYRSEAFF

cdr3_length: 12
d_call: TRBD2
v_call: TRBV28
j_call: TRBJ2-3
cdr3_aa: CASRLAGDTQYF

cdr3_length: 15
d_call: -
v_call: TRBV7-9
j_call: TRBJ2-3
cdr3_aa: CASSFRQGFTDTQYF

cdr3_length: 15
d_call: TRBD1
v_call: TRBV4-1
j_call: TRBJ1-1
cdr3_aa: CASTLGRGLGTEAFF

cdr3_length: 17
d_call: -
v_call: TRBV12-5
j_call: TRBJ1-2
cdr3_aa: CASGLVRLQGRDYGYTF

cdr3_length: 17
d_call: TRBD1
v_call: TRBV30
j_call: TRBJ1-4
cdr3_aa: CAWSSPLGTGVNEKLFF

cdr3_length: 18
d_call: -
v_call: TRBV15
j_call: TRBJ1-3
cdr3_aa: CATSRDGAGVDTGNTIYF

cdr3_length: 14
d_call: -
v_call: TRBV4-1
j_call: TRBJ1-2
cdr3_aa: CASSQAGRDYGYTF

cdr3_length: 18
d_call: -
v_call: TRBV4-1
j_call: TRBJ1-6
cdr3_aa: CASSPQSRRGEGNSPLHF

cdr3_length: 16
d_call: -
v_call: TRBV6-4
j_call: TRBJ1-1
cdr3_aa: CASSDSLRAKYTEAFF

cdr3_length: 15
d_call: -
v_call: TRBV4-2
j_call: TRBJ1-2
cdr3_aa: CASSQAEGDARGYTF

cdr3_length: 18
d_call: -
v_call: TRBV18
j_call: TRBJ2-3
cdr3_aa: CASSPAGPSISGTDTQYF

cdr3_length: 16
d_call: -
v_call: TRBV9
j_call: TRBJ2-1
cdr3_aa: CASSVGARDGYNEQFF

cdr3_length: 16
d_call: -
v_call: TRBV3-1/TRBV3-2
j_call: TRBJ2-5
cdr3_aa: CASSQDPPDTSETQYF

cdr3_length: 16
d_call: TRBD1
v_call: TRBV6-5
j_call: TRBJ2-7
cdr3_aa: CASSYRAGTGFYEQYF

cdr3_length: 14
d_call: -
v_call: TRBV2
j_call: TRBJ1-6
cdr3_aa: CASSEAHLSSPLHF

cdr3_length: 13
d_call: TRBD1
v_call: TRBV14
j_call: TRBJ1-2
cdr3_aa: CASSSGQFYGYTF

cdr3_length: 15
d_call: -
v_call: TRBV12-2
j_call: TRBJ1-2
cdr3_aa: CASRLVDRVRYGYTF

cdr3_length: 14
d_call: -
v_call: TRBV5-6
j_call: TRBJ2-7
cdr3_aa: CASSLGGSSYEQYF

cdr3_length: 12
d_call: -
v_call: TRBV19
j_call: TRBJ1-2
cdr3_aa: CASSIGPYGYTF

cdr3_length: 12
d_call: TRBD1
v_call: TRBV18
j_call: TRBJ1-4
cdr3_aa: CASSSDREKLFF

cdr3_length: 13
d_call: -
v_call: TRBV10-2
j_call: TRBJ1-1
cdr3_aa: CASSKGGDTEAFF

cdr3_length: 16
d_call: -
v_call: TRBV11-2
j_call: TRBJ1-6
cdr3_aa: CASSLDWTAYNSPLHF

cdr3_length: 14
d_call: -
v_call: TRBV7-9
j_call: TRBJ1-4
cdr3_aa: CASSQQGLGEKLFF

cdr3_length: 16
d_call: -
v_call: TRBV3-1/TRBV3-2
j_call: TRBJ1-2
cdr3_aa: CASSLNGVLTADGYTF

cdr3_length: 15
d_call: TRBD1
v_call: TRBV16
j_call: TRBJ2-7
cdr3_aa: CASSPLGTDSYEQYF

cdr3_length: 15
d_call: TRBD1
v_call: TRBV5-1
j_call: TRBJ2-5
cdr3_aa: CASSLATGNQETQYF

cdr3_length: 16
d_call: -
v_call: TRBV6-6
j_call: TRBJ1-2
cdr3_aa: CASSYSDRMTKEGYTF

cdr3_length: 13
d_call: TRBD1
v_call: TRBV2
j_call: TRBJ2-7
cdr3_aa: CASTFDRAYEQYF

cdr3_length: 13
d_call: -
v_call: TRBV10-3
j_call: TRBJ1-1
cdr3_aa: CAISEEPRTEAFF

cdr3_length: 15
d_call: -
v_call: TRBV3-1/TRBV3-2
j_call: TRBJ2-7
cdr3_aa: CASSHYKTSSYEQYF

cdr3_length: 11
d_call: -
v_call: TRBV28
j_call: TRBJ2-7
cdr3_aa: CASSFIYEQYF

cdr3_length: 13
d_call: -
v_call: TRBV7-9
j_call: TRBJ1-2
cdr3_aa: CASTPAGLYGYTF

cdr3_length: 12
d_call: -
v_call: TRBV24-1
j_call: TRBJ1-5
cdr3_aa: CATSSGDQPQHF

cdr3_length: 14
d_call: -
v_call: TRBV28
j_call: TRBJ2-7
cdr3_aa: CASRRTVQSYEQYF

cdr3_length: 17
d_call: -
v_call: TRBV15
j_call: TRBJ2-1
cdr3_aa: CATSREPRGPKDNEQFF

cdr3_length: 15
d_call: -
v_call: TRBV7-9
j_call: TRBJ1-3
cdr3_aa: CASSSLDRTGNTIYF

cdr3_length: 13
d_call: -
v_call: TRBV9
j_call: TRBJ1-1
cdr3_aa: CASSTDIHTEAFF

cdr3_length: 14
d_call: -
v_call: TRBV6-1
j_call: TRBJ1-1
cdr3_aa: CASSDGPEGTEAFF

cdr3_length: 14
d_call: -
v_call: TRBV5-1
j_call: TRBJ2-7
cdr3_aa: CASSFSDGLYEQYF

cdr3_length: 16
d_call: TRBD1
v_call: TRBV2
j_call: TRBJ2-2
cdr3_aa: CASRVKQGANTGELFF

cdr3_length: 16
d_call: TRBD2
v_call: TRBV4-1
j_call: TRBJ2-5
cdr3_aa: CASSHLLGGGGETQYF

cdr3_length: 14
d_call: -
v_call: TRBV4-1
j_call: TRBJ1-1
cdr3_aa: CASSQVEAGTEAFF

cdr3_length: 15
d_call: -
v_call: TRBV30
j_call: TRBJ2-7
cdr3_aa: CAWSGHAGATSEQYF

cdr3_length: 13
d_call: -
v_call: TRBV12-3/TRBV12-4
j_call: TRBJ2-2
cdr3_aa: CASILLETGELFF

cdr3_length: 14
d_call: -
v_call: TRBV4-1
j_call: TRBJ1-5
cdr3_aa: CASSQVGGNQPQHF

cdr3_length: 15
d_call: TRBD1
v_call: TRBV5-1
j_call: TRBJ2-7
cdr3_aa: CASSLMQGAYYEQYF

cdr3_length: 13
d_call: -
v_call: TRBV11-2
j_call: TRBJ2-2
cdr3_aa: CASSLRTTGELFF

cdr3_length: 17
d_call: -
v_call: TRBV11-2
j_call: TRBJ1-2
cdr3_aa: CASSLRFGVSANYGYTF